This T cell receptor beta chain was retrieved from a study of blood T cell repertoires in COVID-19. Overall study context: Researchers got acute and convalescent COVID-19 samples from the United States, Italy and Spain.

Trimming removed 6 bases from V and 0 bases from J, with 18 bases in between. Germline assignment: CDR1 LGHNT and CDR2 FRNRAP. The CDR3 has 16 residues. Per the original data handling: Amplification of reference gene primers was used by the study to estimate nucleated cell counts. Some clones are missing from TCRdb's copy, which holds only in-frame ones; the method was immunoSEQ multiplex PCR. D and trimming were read from the DNA, whereas the V and J calls and clone size are those reported in that table. The sample includes about 370,000 clones, around 92% of them seen just once. The V call is TRBV12-5, the J call TRBJ2-7; maybe TRBD2 (5 bases). The TCR originated in a woman in her 30s with COVID-19, enrolled during active disease. Sequencing used peripheral blood. Here the CDR3 reads CASGPNRRGFSYEQYF. In nucleotides, the CDR3 is TGTGCTAGTGGACCCAACCGGCGCGGGTTCTCCTACGAGCAGTACTTC.